The 9 T cell receptor beta chains reported below all come from one sample, sequenced in a study of cytomegalovirus exposure and HLA in healthy donors. Both 60 Vbeta primers and 13 Jbeta primers went into the PCR. The assay was immunoSEQ multiplex PCR, and TCRdb's table has in-frame clones only and misses some. The sample contains fewer than 300,000 clones, 86% of which appear only once. The sequencing sample was made of PBMCs. Every receptor here comes from a man between 40 and 49 years old in good health and CMV-seropositive.

The chain links TRBV14 to TRBJ2-1; D is possibly TRBD2 (5 bases). V lost 8 bases and J lost 3, with 14 bases in between. CDR1 is SGHDN and CDR2 is FVKESK in the germline V gene. CDR3 size: 14 residues. The CDR3 sequence is CASSGGVNYNEQFF. CDR3 nucleotides: TGTGCCAGCTCCGGAGGTGTCAACTACAATGAGCAGTTCTTC.

The chain couples TRBV28 to TRBJ2-7, with TRBD2 matching over 12 bases. CDR3 length: 15 residues. V was clipped by 7 bases and J by 0 bases; unmatched bases: 4. The germline gives CDR1 MDHEN, CDR2 SYDVKM. The CDR3 DNA sequence: TGTGCCAGCACCGGGACTAGCGGGCTCTCCTACGAGCAGTACTTC. Amino acid sequence: CASTGTSGLSYEQYF.

The V and J genes are TRBV7-2 and TRBJ1-4; 10 nucleotides agree with TRBD1. This CDR3 region has 17 residues. Germline V CDR1 and CDR2: SGHTA, FQGNSA. V lost 5 bases and J lost 7; bases outside the gene matches: 13. The CDR3 sequence: CASSATGQGRGGEKLFF. CDR3 DNA sequence: TGTGCCAGCAGCGCCACGGGACAGGGGCGCGGAGGTGAAAAACTGTTTTTT.

The rearrangement joins TRBV4-1 to TRBJ2-7; TRBD1 aligns across 8 bases. The J segment lost 4 bases and the V segment lost 1 base, leaving 18 bases of the junction unmatched. CDR3 size: 19 residues. Germline V gene lookup returns CDR1 MGHRA and CDR2 YSYEKL. CDR3 bases: TGCGCCAGCAGCCAAGCAGGACAGGGCTCCATCTCTAGTCCTTACGAGCAGTACTTC. Residues: CASSQAGQGSISSPYEQYF.

Notes on this clone: Mismatch with germline at one junction end may stem from a read error. The chain recombines TRBV19 with TRBJ2-1; the D gene is possibly TRBD2 (5 bases). The germline CDR1 and CDR2 sequences are LNHDA and SQIVND (reference sequence). The CDR3 runs 15 residues. CDR3 in amino acids: CATSMEVSSYNEQFF. CDR3 nucleotide sequence: TGTGCCACTAGTATGGAGGTCAGCTCCTACAATGAGCAGTTCTTC.

The chain uses TRBV21-1 and TRBJ2-7; TRBD2 is the table's D call and was not checked against the DNA. TRBV21-1 is a pseudogene. The CDR3 loop spans 15 amino acids. In DNA form, the CDR3 reads TGTGCCAGCAGCAATGATCGGTTAGCGGGAGGCGAGCAGTACTTC. Residues: CASSNDRLAGGEQYF.

The chain employs TRBV28 and TRBJ1-1; a weak D match, TRBD1 (5 bases). Trimming pared 6 bases from V and 0 bases from J, leaving 11 bases between. The CDR3 totals 14 residues. In germline, CDR1 is MDHEN, CDR2 SYDVKM. As DNA, the CDR3 is TGTGCCAGCAGCGAGACAGCAATGAACACTGAAGCTTTCTTT. Its protein is CASSETAMNTEAFF.

The V and J genes are TRBV5-4 and TRBJ1-2; D perhaps matches TRBD1 (6 bases). Trimming took off 3 bases at V and 5 bases at J, with 14 bases between the two ends. Germline-derived CDR1 and CDR2 are SGHNT and YYREEE (reference sequence). This CDR3 region has 14 residues. The CDR3, as DNA: TGTGCCAGCAGCTCTATGGCAGGGGAATATGGCTACACCTTC. Residues: CASSSMAGEYGYTF.

This clone was seen a single time. The rearrangement uses TRBV4-1 and TRBJ2-1; 8 bases align to TRBD2. Germline CDR1 and CDR2: MGHRA and YSYEKL. J was trimmed by 8 bases and V by 0 bases; bases with no gene match: 12. This CDR3 region has 17 residues. DNA for the CDR3: TGCGCCAGCAGCCAAGATTCGGTCGCGGGAGGCGGCGATGAGCAGTTCTTC. Translating gives CASSQDSVAGGGDEQFF.